This T cell receptor (beta chain) was sequenced in a study of CD8 T cells in Susac syndrome. Random hexamers were used to reverse transcribe the RNA input (about 0.5 to 1 ug). TCRdb reprocessed the immunoSEQ multiplex PCR reads via MiXCR and lists one record per CDR3 protein. The data hold under 350,000 distinct CDR3 sequences, with under 95% observed a single time. FACS was used to enrich TEMRA cells, whereas the CD8+ and CD4+ T cells were obtained by negative isolation. V dropped 4 bases and J dropped 7; count of bases not matched to a gene: 10. Germline lookup yields CDR1 SGHRS and CDR2 YFSETQ. CDR3 length: 14 residues.

This TCR derives from a human donor with multiple sclerosis. The chain has TRBV5-1 and TRBJ2-7; 8 bases are a match to TRBD1. What was sequenced was CD4+ T cells from PBMCs. CDR3 loop: CASSRTGRSGEQYF. For the CDR3, the DNA is TGCGCCAGCAGCCGGACAGGGAGGTCAGGGGAGCAGTACTTC.